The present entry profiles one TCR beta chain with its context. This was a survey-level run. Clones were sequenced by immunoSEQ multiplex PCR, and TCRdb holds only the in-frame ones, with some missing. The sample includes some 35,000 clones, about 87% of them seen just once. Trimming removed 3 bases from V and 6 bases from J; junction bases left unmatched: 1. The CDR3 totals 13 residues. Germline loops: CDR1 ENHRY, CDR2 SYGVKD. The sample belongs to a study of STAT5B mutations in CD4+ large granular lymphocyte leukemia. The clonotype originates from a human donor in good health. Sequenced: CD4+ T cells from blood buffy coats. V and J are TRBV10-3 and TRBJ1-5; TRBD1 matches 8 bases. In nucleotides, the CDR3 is TGTGCCATCAGTGAACAGGGGGGTCAGCCCCAGCATTTT. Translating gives CAISEQGGQPQHF.